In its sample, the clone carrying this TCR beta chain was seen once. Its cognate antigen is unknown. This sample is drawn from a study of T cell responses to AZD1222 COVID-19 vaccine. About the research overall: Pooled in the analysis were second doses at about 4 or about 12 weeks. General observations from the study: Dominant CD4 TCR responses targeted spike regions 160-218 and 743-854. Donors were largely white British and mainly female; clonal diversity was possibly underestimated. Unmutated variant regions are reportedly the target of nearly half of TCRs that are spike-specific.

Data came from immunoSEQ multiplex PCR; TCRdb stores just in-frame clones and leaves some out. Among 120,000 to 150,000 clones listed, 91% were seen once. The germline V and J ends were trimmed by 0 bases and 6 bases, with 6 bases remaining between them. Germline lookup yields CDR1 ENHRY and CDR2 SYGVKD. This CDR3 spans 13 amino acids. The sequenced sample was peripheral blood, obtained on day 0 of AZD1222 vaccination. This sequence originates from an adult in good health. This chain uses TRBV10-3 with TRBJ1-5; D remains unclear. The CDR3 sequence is CAISESWAQPQHF. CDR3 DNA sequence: TGTGCCATCAGTGAGTCCTGGGCTCAGCCCCAGCATTTT.